The sequence of this TCR beta chain was determined in a study of blood T cell repertoires in COVID-19. Overall study context: Specimens from acute and convalescent COVID-19 originated in the United States, Italy and Spain. Sample material is recorded as cDNA or gDNA derived from T cells, B-cell-depleted T cells, or PBMCs.

V was shortened by 0 bases and J by 6 bases, with 14 bases between the two germline ends. CDR3 size: 15 residues. CDR1 is LGHDT and CDR2 is YNNKEL in the germline V gene (reference sequence). Original analysis: Nucleated cell number was recorded as an estimate derived from reference gene primer amplification. Measured with immunoSEQ multiplex PCR; TCRdb has only the in-frame clones, and not every one. The D gene and trimming were derived from the DNA, and the V and J assignments and clone size from that table. The repertoire holds around 270,000 clones, with around nine tenths as singletons. The chain uses TRBV3-1 (or the pseudogene TRBV3-2) and TRBJ1-1; D ambiguous. The source is a man aged 35 to 55 who had recovered from COVID-19. The sequencing input was peripheral blood. The CDR3 sequence is CASSQDLRVDSEAFF. The CDR3 bases are TGTGCCAGCAGCCAAGATTTGAGGGTTGACTCTGAAGCTTTCTTT.